Listed here are 20 T cell receptor beta chains from one sample, sequenced in a study of OX40 agonist ivuxolimab in advanced cancers. Libraries were prepared by immunoSEQ multiplex PCR; TCRdb keeps only in-frame clonotypes and omits some of them. Of almost 85,000 clones in the sample, 75% to 90% were seen once. The starting material was CD4+ or CD8+ T cells sorted from blood, obtained in a trial of the OX40 agonist ivuxolimab. The receptors were gathered from an adult with an advanced solid tumor such as melanoma, head and neck, liver or kidney cancer.

The genes are TRBV7-9 and TRBJ2-7; D unclear. The germline gives CDR1 SEHNR, CDR2 FQNEAQ (reference sequence). V was pared by 6 bases and J by 2 bases, with 11 bases between. This CDR3 is built from 13 residues. CDR3 sequence reads: CASRGSEAYEQYF. The CDR3 DNA reads TGTGCCAGCAGAGGGTCGGAAGCCTACGAGCAGTACTTC.

This chain links TRBV29-1 with TRBJ2-7, with D perhaps TRBD1 (6 bases). Per germline, CDR1 SQVTM and CDR2 ANQGSEA. Trimming left V 6 bases short and J 5 bases short, with 14 bases between. The CDR3 has 12 residues. In DNA form, the CDR3 reads TGCAGCGTAGCCTGGGGGCGGAACGAGCAGTACTTC. It codes for CSVAWGRNEQYF.

J is TRBJ1-2 and V is TRBV6-6; tentatively, D is TRBD1 (5 bases). The CDR3 consists of 14 residues. Germline V gene lookup returns CDR1 MNHNY and CDR2 SVGAGI (reference sequence). The V and J ends lost 0 bases and 8 bases respectively, with 13 bases between them. The CDR3 protein is CASSYSTAKSGYTF. The CDR3 DNA is TGTGCCAGCAGTTACTCGACAGCCAAGTCAGGCTACACCTTC.

The chain is built from TRBV6-6 and TRBJ1-4; TRBD1 might be the D (5 bases). The CDR3 runs 13 residues. The V end lost 8 bases, the J end lost 7 bases, and 14 bases lay between the germline ends. Germline assignment: CDR1 MNHNY and CDR2 SVGAGI (reference sequence). In nucleotides, the CDR3 is TGTGCCAGCGCCCGGTCGGGGGGTGAAAAACTGTTTTTT. Protein: CASARSGGEKLFF.

A few counts support this clone. As DNA, the CDR3 is TGTGCCAGTAGTCCTGACTACTACACCGGGGAGCTGTTTTTT. Its translation: CASSPDYYTGELFF. This sequence joins TRBV19 and TRBJ2-2; the D gene is possibly TRBD2 (5 bases). CDR1 and CDR2 from the germline V gene are LNHDA and SQIVND (reference sequence). The germline V and J ends were trimmed by 5 bases and 3 bases, with 10 bases remaining between them. The CDR3 extends over 14 amino acids.

The chain carries TRBV28 and TRBJ2-7; TRBD1 is a possible D gene (5 bases). The CDR3 sequence is 13 residues long. V dropped 6 bases and J dropped 2 bases, with 11 bases sitting between them. CDR1 MDHEN and CDR2 SYDVKM come from the germline V gene. As DNA, the CDR3 is TGTGCCAGCAGCCGGACACCGACCTACGAGCAGTACGTC. Protein product: CASSRTPTYEQYV.

The V gene is TRBV5-4, the J gene TRBJ2-1, with D maybe TRBD2 (5 bases). The V gene's germline CDR1 is SGHNT and CDR2 YYREEE (reference sequence). V was cut by 4 bases and J by 4 bases, with 15 bases left in between. This CDR3 is built from 15 residues. Here the CDR3 reads CASSPGNLLYNEQFF. The CDR3 coding sequence is TGTGCCAGCAGCCCGGGGAACCTCCTGTACAATGAGCAGTTCTTC.

The chain combines TRBV27 with TRBJ2-2, with 10 bases lining up with TRBD2. The CDR3 consists of 17 residues. V lost 5 bases, J lost 0 bases, and 6 bases stayed unmatched. Looked up from germline, CDR1 is MNHEY and CDR2 is SMNVEV (reference sequence). CDR3: CASSRIAGGSNTGELFF. Here the CDR3 DNA reads TGTGCCAGCAGTCGTATAGCGGGGGGCTCGAACACCGGGGAGCTGTTTTTT.

This clone occurred once. The chain combines TRBV7-6 with TRBJ1-4; the D is unclear. Between the trimmed V and J ends, which lost 3 bases and 6 bases, there was a span of 5 bases. This CDR3 region has 12 residues. Germline V gene data show CDR1 as SGHVS and CDR2 as FNYEAQ. CDR3 loop: CASSFGDEKLFF. DNA of the CDR3: TGTGCCAGCAGCTTTGGGGATGAAAAACTGTTTTTT.

The gene calls are TRBV4-3 and TRBJ2-7, with 10 positions matching TRBD1. This CDR3 is built from 15 residues. J was trimmed by 4 bases and V by 2 bases; bases with no gene match: 5. Germline V lookup: CDR1 LGHNA, CDR2 YSLEER. The CDR3 reads CASSQTDRGQYEQYF. CDR3 nucleotides: TGCGCCAGCAGCCAAACAGACAGGGGGCAATACGAGCAGTACTTC.

The chain employs TRBV2 and TRBJ2-7; 10 positions match TRBD2. V shed 5 bases and J 5 bases; nucleotides not matched to a gene: 6. The CDR3 contains 14 residues. Germline CDR1 reads SNHLY; CDR2 reads FYNNEI. Written as DNA, the CDR3 is TGTGCCAGCAGTTTGCAGCGGGAGGGCCACGAGCAGTACTTC. Translating gives CASSLQREGHEQYF.

Comment on this clone: The junction departs from germline at one end; a sequencing error may be responsible. This chain links TRBV9 with TRBJ2-1; 7 bases line up with TRBD2. Germline CDR1 SGDLS, CDR2 YYNGEE. The CDR3 sequence is 16 residues long. The CDR3: CASSVTASGFYSEQFF. The CDR3 DNA reads as TGTGCCAGCAGCGTAACCGCTAGCGGATTCTACAGTGAGCAGTTCTTC.

V and J are TRBV2 and TRBJ1-6, with a tentative D call TRBD1 (5 bases). V was cut by 6 bases and J by 7 bases, with 10 bases left in between. The CDR3 contains 13 residues. Germline CDR1 is SNHLY and CDR2 is FYNNEI. In DNA form, the CDR3 reads TGTGCCAGCAGGGGACGGGAAAATTCACCCCTCCACTTT. This codes for CASRGRENSPLHF.

The chain combines TRBV6-4 with TRBJ1-2; D is possibly TRBD1 (5 bases). The germline CDR1 and CDR2 sequences are MRHNA and SNTAGT. The CDR3 extends over 15 amino acids. The ends were cut back, 2 bases at V and 6 bases at J, with 16 bases in the middle. In nucleotides, the CDR3 is TGTGCCAGCAGTGACGATTCCAGGGAACCGCATGGCTACACCTTC. It is translated as CASSDDSREPHGYTF.

This clone has just one count. The CDR3 here is CASSQVGTGGTEAFF. The CDR3 bases are TGTGCCAGCAGCCAAGTCGGGACAGGGGGCACTGAAGCTTTCTTT. This rearrangement joins TRBV4-2 to TRBJ1-1; 11 bases agree with TRBD1. The CDR3 spans 15 residues. The germline CDR1 and CDR2 sequences are LGHNA and YNFKEQ. Trimming removed 1 base from V and 4 bases from J; junction bases left unmatched: 2.

The gene calls are TRBV28 and TRBJ2-3, with D tentatively TRBD2 (5 bases). CDR3 size: 19 residues. Germline CDR1 reads MDHEN; CDR2 reads SYDVKM. V dropped 5 bases and J dropped 0 bases, with 24 bases sitting between them. CDR3 protein: CASSPFSFLAGSSTDTQYF. The CDR3 nucleotides read TGTGCCAGCAGTCCCTTCTCCTTTCTAGCCGGGTCTAGCACAGATACGCAGTATTTT.

The chain uses TRBV15 and TRBJ1-1; D is possibly TRBD1 (5 bases). In germline, CDR1 is LNHNV, CDR2 YYDKDF (reference sequence). Trimming cost V 0 bases and J 4 bases, with 15 bases left between them. The CDR3 contains 16 residues. The CDR3 bases are TGTGCCACCAGCAGAGATCCCGCAGGGAGGGGCACTGAAGCTTTCTTT. Its protein product is CATSRDPAGRGTEAFF.

This clone was observed once. J is TRBJ2-3 and V is TRBV5-8; either TRBD1 or TRBD2 may fit D (6 bases each). Germline CDR1 and CDR2: SGHTS and YDEGEE. The CDR3 is 15 residues long. Trimming left V 4 bases short and J 3 bases short, with 15 bases between. The CDR3 DNA is TGTGCCAGCAGCCCCCCCCGGGGGCAGACAGATACGCAGTATTTT. Residues: CASSPPRGQTDTQYF.

A word on this clone: The same CDR3 also results from other DNA sequences found in this sample. The chain employs TRBV28 and TRBJ1-1; D is unclear. The CDR3 totals 11 residues. The V end lost 6 bases, the J end lost 3 bases, and 5 bases lay between the germline ends. CDR1 and CDR2 (germline): MDHEN, SYDVKM. For the CDR3, the DNA is TGTGCCAGCAGAACGGACACTGAAGCTTTCTTT. It yields the protein CASRTDTEAFF.

The chain joins TRBV23-1 to TRBJ1-4; unclear D gene. TRBV23-1 is an open reading frame whose function is uncertain. CDR3 size: 17 residues. Trimming pared 2 bases from V and 7 bases from J, leaving 20 bases between. The CDR3 reads CASSQELLASLGEKLFF. The DNA of the CDR3 is TGCGCCAGCAGTCAAGAACTCTTGGCTTCCCTAGGTGAAAAACTGTTTTTT.